One T cell receptor beta chain is described in this entry. Preparing the TCRbeta library involved the use of unique molecular identifiers. TCRdb re-called the PCR reads with MiXCR, one entry per CDR3 protein. Seen here are fewer than 550,000 distinct CDR3 sequences, about a sixth observed once, and the top ten hold 25% to 30%. This record comes from a study of T-cell reconstitution after alpha-beta-depleted transplantation in children. The material was PBMCs, mostly from graft donor cells, obtained 360 days after TCRalphabeta/CD19-depleted stem cell transplant. The receptor comes from a boy under two years old who had a stem cell transplant for Wiskott-Aldrich syndrome, so the T cells may come from the graft donor.

As DNA, the CDR3 is TGTGCCAGCAGCTTGGACAGGCCCCTCTCTTACGAGCAGTACTTC. This translates into CASSLDRPLSYEQYF. J is TRBJ2-7 and V is TRBV5-5; weak D call: TRBD1 (5 bases). Germline CDR1 and CDR2: SGHKS and YYEKEE (reference sequence). The CDR3 runs 15 residues. With 0 bases removed from V and 4 bases from J, the gap between germline ends came to 14 bases.